This T cell receptor (beta chain) was identified in a study of shared clonotypes between healthy human individuals. Every donor was a Caucasian adult from Nashville, Tennessee. This clone was picked up one time. The sample contains more than one DNA sequence encoding this CDR3. Data came from immunoSEQ multiplex PCR; TCRdb stores just in-frame clones and leaves some out. The table includes approximately 2,000,000 clones, around 92% detected once. This CDR3 comprises 12 residues. The germline gives CDR1 MDHEN, CDR2 SYDVKM. V lost 6 bases to trimming and J lost 2 bases, with 8 bases between them. This rearrangement joins TRBV28 to TRBJ2-7; D not certain. This receptor was obtained from a man aged 18 to 29 in good health. Some clones in this sample may be carry-over from other donors' samples. The specimen was naive CD4+ T cells from PBMCs. Subset in this sample: CD45RA+ positively selected. The CDR3 sequence is CASRGSAYEQYF. CDR3 coding DNA: TGTGCCAGCAGGGGTTCGGCCTACGAGCAGTACTTC.